This TCR beta chain came from a study of read filtering for tumor transcriptome and immune sequencing. Turning to the study itself: Revised staging placed eight or nine patients in R-ISS I, about 17 in II, 6 or 7 in III. TCR-mapped reads were about 3.5 to 10.27 million with IR-seq versus roughly 80 to 1,300 with RNA-seq.

The library was built from 400 to 500 ng RNA with molecular barcoded adaptors for alpha/delta and beta/gamma chains. TCRdb ran MiXCR on the reads and lists one entry per CDR3 protein. This sample has approximately 24,000 distinct CDR3 sequences; approximately 23% occur once, and the top ten carry 47%. This clonotype has at least ten counts. CDR1 is SGHTA and CDR2 is FQGNSA in the germline V gene. V lost 1 base, J lost 5 bases, and 11 bases lay in between. The CDR3 sequence is 14 residues long. This receptor was identified in a donor over 35 with multiple myeloma. Sequenced sample: a population of CD138-negative cells sorted from bone marrow. The gene calls are TRBV7-2 and TRBJ2-5; the D is unclear. In DNA form, the CDR3 reads TGTGCCAGCAGCTTAGAAGGACGTGGCGAGACCCAGTACTTC. It encodes CASSLEGRGETQYF.